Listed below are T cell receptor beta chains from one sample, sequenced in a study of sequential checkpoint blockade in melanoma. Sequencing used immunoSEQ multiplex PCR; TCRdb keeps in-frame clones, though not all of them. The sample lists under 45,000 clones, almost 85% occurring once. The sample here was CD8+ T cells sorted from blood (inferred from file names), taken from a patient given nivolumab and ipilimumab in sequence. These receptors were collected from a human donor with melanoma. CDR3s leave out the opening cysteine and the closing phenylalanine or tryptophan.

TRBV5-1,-,ASHTTGGYEQY
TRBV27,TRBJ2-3,ASSPSLAGSTDTQY
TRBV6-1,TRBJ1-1,ASREAPEAF
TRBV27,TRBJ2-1,ASSSASGTLQEQF
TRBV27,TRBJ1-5,ASSLAGSVQPQH
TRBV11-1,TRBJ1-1,ASSPYGGTEAF
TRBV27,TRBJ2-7,ASSQLPGHREQY
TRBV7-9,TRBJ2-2,ASSFWADTGELF
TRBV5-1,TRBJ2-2,ASSWNRGQGGELF
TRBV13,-,ASSAREGPYEQY
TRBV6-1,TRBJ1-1,ASRYGGENTEAF
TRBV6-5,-,ASRLAQERNYEQY
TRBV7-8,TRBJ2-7,ASSAGQGPSYEQY
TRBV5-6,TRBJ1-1,ASSRGGTEAF
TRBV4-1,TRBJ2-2,ASSLQGTANTGELF
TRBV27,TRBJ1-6,ASSLFPRQFVGNSPLH
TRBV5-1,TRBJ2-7,ASRLLAGTYEQY
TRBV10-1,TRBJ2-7,ASSESSASGISEQY
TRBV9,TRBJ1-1,ASSVQTGMNTEAF
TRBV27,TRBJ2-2,ASSFTGRPNTGELF
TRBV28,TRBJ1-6,ASSLRGNNSPLH
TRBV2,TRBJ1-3,ASITGVPHSGNTIY
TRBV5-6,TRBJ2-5,ASRWAGGPGQETQY
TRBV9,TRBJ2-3,ASRRTGKADTQY
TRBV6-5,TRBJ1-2,ASLGQGATGYT
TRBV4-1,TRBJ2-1,ASGTGTATKEQF
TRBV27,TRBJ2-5,ATSRGGETQY
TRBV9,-,ASSVEGQGTYEQY
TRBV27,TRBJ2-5,ASSWDREKTQY
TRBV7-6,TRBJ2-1,ASSPPTGGAYNEQF
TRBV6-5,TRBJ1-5,ASSQMGQGNQPQH
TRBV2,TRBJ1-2,ASSDGPYGYT
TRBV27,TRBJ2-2,ASSLEGTGELF
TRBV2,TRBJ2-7,ASSEGLQQY
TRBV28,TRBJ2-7,ASSLLQGSSYEQY